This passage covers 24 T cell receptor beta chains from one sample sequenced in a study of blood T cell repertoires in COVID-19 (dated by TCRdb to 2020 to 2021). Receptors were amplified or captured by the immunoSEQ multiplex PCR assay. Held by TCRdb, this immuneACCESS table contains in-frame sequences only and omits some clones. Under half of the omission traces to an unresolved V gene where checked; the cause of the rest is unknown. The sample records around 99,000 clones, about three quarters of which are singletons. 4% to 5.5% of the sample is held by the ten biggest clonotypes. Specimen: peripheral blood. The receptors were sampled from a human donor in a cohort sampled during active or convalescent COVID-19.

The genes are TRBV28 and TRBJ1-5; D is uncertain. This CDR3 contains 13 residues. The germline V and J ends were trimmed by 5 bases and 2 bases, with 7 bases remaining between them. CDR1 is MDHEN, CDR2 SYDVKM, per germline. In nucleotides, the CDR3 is TGTGCCAGCAGTCTCCTAGGCAATCAGCCCCAGCATTTT. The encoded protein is CASSLLGNQPQHF.

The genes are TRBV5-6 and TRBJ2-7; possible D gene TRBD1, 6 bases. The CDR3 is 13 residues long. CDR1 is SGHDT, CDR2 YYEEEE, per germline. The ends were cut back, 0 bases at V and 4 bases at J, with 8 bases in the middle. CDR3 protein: CASSLGGTYEQYF. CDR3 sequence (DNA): TGTGCCAGCAGCTTGGGTGGGACATACGAGCAGTACTTC.

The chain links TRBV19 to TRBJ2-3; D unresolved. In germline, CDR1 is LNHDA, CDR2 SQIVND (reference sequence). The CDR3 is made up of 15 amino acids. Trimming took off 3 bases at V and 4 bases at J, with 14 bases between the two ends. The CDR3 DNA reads TGTGCCAGTAGTATCAACCGACGGAGCGCAGATACGCAGTATTTT. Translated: CASSINRRSADTQYF.

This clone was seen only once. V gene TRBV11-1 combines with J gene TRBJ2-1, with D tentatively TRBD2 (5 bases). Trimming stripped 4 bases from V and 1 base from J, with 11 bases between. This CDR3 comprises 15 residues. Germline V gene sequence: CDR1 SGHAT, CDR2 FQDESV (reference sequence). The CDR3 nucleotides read TGTGCCAGCAGCTCTCCCCGAGGGTCCTACAATGAGCAGTTCTTC. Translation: CASSSPRGSYNEQFF.

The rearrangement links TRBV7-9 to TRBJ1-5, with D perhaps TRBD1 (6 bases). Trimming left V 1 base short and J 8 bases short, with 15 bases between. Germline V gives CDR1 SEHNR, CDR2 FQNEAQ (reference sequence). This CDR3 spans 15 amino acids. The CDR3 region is CASSLGDPRGKPQHF. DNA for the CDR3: TGTGCCAGCAGCTTAGGAGACCCGAGGGGGAAGCCCCAGCATTTT.

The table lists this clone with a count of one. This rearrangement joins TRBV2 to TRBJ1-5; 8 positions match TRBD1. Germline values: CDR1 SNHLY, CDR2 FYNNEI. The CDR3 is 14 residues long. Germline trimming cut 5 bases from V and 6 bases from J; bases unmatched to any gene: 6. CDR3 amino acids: CASSKQTGAQPQHF. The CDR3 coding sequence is TGTGCCAGCAGTAAACAGACAGGGGCTCAGCCCCAGCATTTT.

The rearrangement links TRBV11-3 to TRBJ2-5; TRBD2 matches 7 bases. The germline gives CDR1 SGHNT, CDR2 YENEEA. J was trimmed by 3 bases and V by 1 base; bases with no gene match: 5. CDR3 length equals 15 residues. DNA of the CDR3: TGTGCCAGCAGCTTAGGGACTAGTCGTAAAGAGACCCAGTACTTC. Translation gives CASSLGTSRKETQYF.

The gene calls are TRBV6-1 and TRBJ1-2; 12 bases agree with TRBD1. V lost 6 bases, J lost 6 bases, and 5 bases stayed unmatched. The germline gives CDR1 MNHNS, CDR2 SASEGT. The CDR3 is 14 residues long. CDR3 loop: CASSHRDRGHGYTF. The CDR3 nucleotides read TGTGCCAGCAGCCACCGGGACAGGGGGCATGGCTACACCTTC.

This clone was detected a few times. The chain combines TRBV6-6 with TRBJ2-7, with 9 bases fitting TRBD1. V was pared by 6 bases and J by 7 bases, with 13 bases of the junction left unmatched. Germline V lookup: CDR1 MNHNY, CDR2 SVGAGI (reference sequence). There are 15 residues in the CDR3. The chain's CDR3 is CASSLSSGQGREQYF. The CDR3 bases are TGTGCCAGCAGCCTAAGTTCGGGACAGGGTAGAGAGCAGTACTTC.

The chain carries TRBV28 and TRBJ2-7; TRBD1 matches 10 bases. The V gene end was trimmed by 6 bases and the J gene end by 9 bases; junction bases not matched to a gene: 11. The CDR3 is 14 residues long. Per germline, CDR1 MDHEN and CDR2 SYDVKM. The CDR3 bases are TGTGCCAGCAGCCCGGACAGGGGGAATCTGGGGCAGTACTTC. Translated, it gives CASSPDRGNLGQYF.

CDR3 bases: TGTGCCAGCAGCGTAGCTCGTAGCTCCTACGAGCAGTACTTC. Protein product: CASSVARSSYEQYF. The V gene is TRBV9, the J gene TRBJ2-7; D is unresolved. The CDR3 is made up of 14 amino acids. The ends were cut back, 0 bases at V and 0 bases at J, with 7 bases in the middle. Germline CDR1 reads SGDLS; CDR2 reads YYNGEE.

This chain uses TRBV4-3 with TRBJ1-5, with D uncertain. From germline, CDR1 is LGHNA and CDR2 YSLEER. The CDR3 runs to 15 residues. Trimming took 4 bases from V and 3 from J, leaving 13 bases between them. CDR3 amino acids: CASSPAPGINQPQHF. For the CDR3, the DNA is TGCGCCAGCAGCCCCGCCCCGGGTATCAATCAGCCCCAGCATTTT.

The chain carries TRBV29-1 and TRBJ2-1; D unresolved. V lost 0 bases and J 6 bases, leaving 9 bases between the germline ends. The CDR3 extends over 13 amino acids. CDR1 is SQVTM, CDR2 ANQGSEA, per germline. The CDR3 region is CSVEEWQPNEQFF. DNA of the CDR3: TGCAGCGTTGAAGAATGGCAACCCAATGAGCAGTTCTTC.

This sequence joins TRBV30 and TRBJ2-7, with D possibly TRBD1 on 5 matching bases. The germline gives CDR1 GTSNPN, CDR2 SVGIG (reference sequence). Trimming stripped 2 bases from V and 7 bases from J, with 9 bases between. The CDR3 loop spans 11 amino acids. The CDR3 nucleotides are TGTGCCTGGAGTAGCAGACAGGAGCAGTACTTC. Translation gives CAWSSRQEQYF.

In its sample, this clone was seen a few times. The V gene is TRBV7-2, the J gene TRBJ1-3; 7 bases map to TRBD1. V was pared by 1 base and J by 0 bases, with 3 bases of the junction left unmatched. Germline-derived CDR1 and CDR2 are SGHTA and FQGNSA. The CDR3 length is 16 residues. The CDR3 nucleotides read TGTGCCAGCAGCTTAGTGACAGGGAACTCTGGAAACACCATATATTTT. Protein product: CASSLVTGNSGNTIYF.

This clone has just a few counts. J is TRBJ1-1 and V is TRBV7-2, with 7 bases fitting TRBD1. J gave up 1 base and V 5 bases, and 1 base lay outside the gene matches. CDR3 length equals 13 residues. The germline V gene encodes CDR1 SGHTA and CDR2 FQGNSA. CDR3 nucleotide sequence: TGTGCCAGCAGCAGGGACAGGAACACTGAAGCTTTCTTT. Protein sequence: CASSRDRNTEAFF.

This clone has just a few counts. Here the CDR3 DNA reads TGTGCCAGCAGCGTGGGGACAGGGGTGCATGCTTTCTTT. This sequence encodes CASSVGTGVHAFF. The rearrangement joins TRBV7-2 to TRBJ1-1, with TRBD1 matching over 10 bases. The trim removed 5 bases at V and 11 bases at J, leaving 8 bases unmatched. This CDR3 is built from 13 residues. Germline V CDR1 and CDR2: SGHTA, FQGNSA.

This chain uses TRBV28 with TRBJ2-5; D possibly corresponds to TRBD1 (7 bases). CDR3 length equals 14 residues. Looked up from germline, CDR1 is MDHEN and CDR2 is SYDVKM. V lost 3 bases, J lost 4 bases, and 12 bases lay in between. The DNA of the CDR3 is TGTGCCAGCAGTTTGTGGCAGGGGGGAGAGACCCAGTACTTC. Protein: CASSLWQGGETQYF. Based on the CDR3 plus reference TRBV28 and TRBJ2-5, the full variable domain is DVKVTQSSRYLVKRTGEKVFLECVQDMDHENMFWYRQDPGLGLRLIYFSYDVKMKEKGDIPEGYSVSREKKERFSLILESASTNQTSMYLCASSLWQGGETQYFGPGTRLLVL.

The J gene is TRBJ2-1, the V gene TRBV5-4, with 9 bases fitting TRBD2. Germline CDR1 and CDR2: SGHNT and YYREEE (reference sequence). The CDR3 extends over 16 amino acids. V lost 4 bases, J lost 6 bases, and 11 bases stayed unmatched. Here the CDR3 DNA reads TGTGCCAGCAGCCCTAAACTAGCGGGCCTTCTCAATGAGCAGTTCTTC. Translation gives CASSPKLAGLLNEQFF.

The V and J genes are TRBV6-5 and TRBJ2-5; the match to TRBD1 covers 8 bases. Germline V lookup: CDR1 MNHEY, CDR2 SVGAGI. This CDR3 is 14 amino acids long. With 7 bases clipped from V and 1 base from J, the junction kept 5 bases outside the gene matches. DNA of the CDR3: TGTGCCAGCAATAAGGACAGGGCCCAAGAGACCCAGTACTTC. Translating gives CASNKDRAQETQYF.

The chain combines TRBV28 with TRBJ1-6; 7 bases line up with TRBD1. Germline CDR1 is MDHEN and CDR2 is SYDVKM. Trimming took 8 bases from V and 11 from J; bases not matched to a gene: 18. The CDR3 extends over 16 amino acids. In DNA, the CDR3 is TGTGCCAGCGCCTTGAGACAGGGCATATCTTGGGCACCCCTCCACTTT. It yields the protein CASALRQGISWAPLHF.

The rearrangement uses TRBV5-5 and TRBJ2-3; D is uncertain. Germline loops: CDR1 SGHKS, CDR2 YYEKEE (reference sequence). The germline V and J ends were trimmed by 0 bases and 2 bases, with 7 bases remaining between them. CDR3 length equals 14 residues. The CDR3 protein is CASSLGPATDTQYF. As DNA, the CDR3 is TGTGCCAGCAGCTTGGGGCCTGCCACAGATACGCAGTATTTT.

The CDR3 DNA reads as TGTGCCACCCAGGGCGCCGGAAACACCATATATTTT. This encodes CATQGAGNTIYF. The rearrangement uses TRBV12-3 or TRBV12-4 and TRBJ1-3, with a weak D call TRBD1 (5 bases). The CDR3 extends over 12 amino acids. The germline V and J ends were trimmed by 10 bases and 4 bases, with 11 bases remaining between them.

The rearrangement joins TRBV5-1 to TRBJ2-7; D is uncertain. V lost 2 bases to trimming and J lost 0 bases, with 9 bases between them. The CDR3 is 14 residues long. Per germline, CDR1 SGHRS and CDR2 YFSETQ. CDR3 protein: CASSLTTTSYEQYF. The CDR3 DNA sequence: TGCGCCAGCAGCTTAACGACAACCTCCTACGAGCAGTACTTC.